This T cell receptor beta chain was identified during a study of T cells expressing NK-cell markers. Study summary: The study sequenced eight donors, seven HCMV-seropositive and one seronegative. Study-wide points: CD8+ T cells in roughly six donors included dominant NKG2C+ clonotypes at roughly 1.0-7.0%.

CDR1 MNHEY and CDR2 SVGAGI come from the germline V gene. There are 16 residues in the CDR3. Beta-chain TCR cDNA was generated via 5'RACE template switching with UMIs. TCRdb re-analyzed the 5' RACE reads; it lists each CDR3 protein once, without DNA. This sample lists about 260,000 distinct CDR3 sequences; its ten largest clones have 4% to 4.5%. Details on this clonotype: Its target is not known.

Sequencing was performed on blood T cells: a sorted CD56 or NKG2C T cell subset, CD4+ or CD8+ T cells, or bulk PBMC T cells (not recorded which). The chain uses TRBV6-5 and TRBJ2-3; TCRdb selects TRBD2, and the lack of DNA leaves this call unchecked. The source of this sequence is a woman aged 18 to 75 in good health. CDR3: CASSYSGGGAPDTQYF.